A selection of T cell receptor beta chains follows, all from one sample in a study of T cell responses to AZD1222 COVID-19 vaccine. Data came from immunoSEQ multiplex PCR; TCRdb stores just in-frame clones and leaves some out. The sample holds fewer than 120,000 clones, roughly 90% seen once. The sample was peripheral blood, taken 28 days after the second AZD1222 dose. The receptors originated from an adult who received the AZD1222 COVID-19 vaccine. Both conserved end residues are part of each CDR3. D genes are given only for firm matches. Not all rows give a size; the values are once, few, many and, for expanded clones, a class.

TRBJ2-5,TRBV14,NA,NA,CASSHRDILRETQYF,TGTGCCAGCAGCCACCGGGACATCTTAAGGGAGACCCAGTACTTC
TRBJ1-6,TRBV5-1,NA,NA,CASSLAGDSPLHF,TGCGCCAGCAGCTTGGCGGGGGATTCACCCCTCCACTTT
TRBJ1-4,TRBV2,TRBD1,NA,CASTAQDRDSGKLFF,TGTGCCAGCACGGCACAGGACAGGGATAGCGGAAAACTGTTTTTT
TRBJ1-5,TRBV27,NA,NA,CASSGDSNQPQHF,TGTGCCTCATCCGGCGATAGCAATCAGCCCCAGCATTTT
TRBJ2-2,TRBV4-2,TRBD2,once,CASSQDPSGGYTGELFF,TGTGCCAGCAGCCAAGACCCCAGCGGGGGGTACACCGGGGAGCTGTTTTTT
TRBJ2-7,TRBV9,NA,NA,CASSESTHVGTYEQYF,TGTGCCAGCAGCGAGTCCACCCACGTCGGCACCTACGAGCAGTACTTC
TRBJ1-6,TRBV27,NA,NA,CASSPLGGASYNSPLHF,TGTGCCAGCAGTCCCCTGGGGGGCGCTTCCTATAATTCACCCCTCCACTTT
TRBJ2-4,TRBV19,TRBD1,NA,CASSITLQGKNIQYF,TGTGCCAGTAGTATAACGTTACAGGGGAAAAACATTCAGTACTTC
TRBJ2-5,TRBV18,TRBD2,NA,CASSPAAGQETQYF,TGTGCCAGCTCACCAGCAGCGGGGCAAGAGACCCAGTACTTC
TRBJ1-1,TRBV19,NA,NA,CASSSGFTEAFF,TGTGCCAGTTCTTCAGGATTCACTGAAGCTTTCTTT
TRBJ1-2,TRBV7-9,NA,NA,CASSPGRNYGYTF,TGTGCCAGCAGTCCCGGACGGAACTATGGCTACACCTTC
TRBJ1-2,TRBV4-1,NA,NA,CASSLQKGTYGYTF,TGCGCCAGCAGCCTACAAAAGGGGACCTATGGCTACACCTTC
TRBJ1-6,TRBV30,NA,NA,CAWSVKSGASRATYNSPLHF,TGTGCCTGGAGTGTTAAGTCAGGGGCCTCCCGGGCAACTTATAATTCACCCCTCCACTTT
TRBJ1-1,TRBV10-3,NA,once,CAIRRELEAFF,TGTGCCATCAGAAGAGAGTTGGAAGCTTTCTTT
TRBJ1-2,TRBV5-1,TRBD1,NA,CASSSAPPGQVFGGYTF,TGCGCCAGCAGCAGCGCCCCACCGGGACAGGTGTTTGGGGGCTACACCTTC
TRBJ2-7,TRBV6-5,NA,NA,CASSYETRGYEQYF,TGTGCCAGCAGTTACGAGACACGCGGCTACGAGCAGTACTTC
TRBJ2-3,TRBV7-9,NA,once,CASSLDARTDTQYF,TGTGCCAGCAGCTTAGATGCGCGCACAGATACGCAGTATTTT
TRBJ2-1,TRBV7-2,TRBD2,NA,CASITGGLAGYNEQFF,TGTGCCAGCATCACCGGGGGACTAGCGGGGTACAATGAGCAGTTCTTC
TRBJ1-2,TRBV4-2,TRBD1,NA,CASSQGSGGAFSYGYTF,TGTGCCAGCAGCCAAGGGTCAGGGGGCGCATTTAGCTATGGCTACACCTTC
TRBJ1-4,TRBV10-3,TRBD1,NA,CAIRGQGELFF,TGTGCCATCAGGGGACAGGGTGAGCTGTTTTTT
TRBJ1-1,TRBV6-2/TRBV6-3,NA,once,CASSSGTDDMNTEAFF,TGTGCCAGCAGTTCCGGGACGGATGATATGAACACTGAAGCTTTCTTT
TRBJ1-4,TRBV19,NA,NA,CASSVSSSTNEKLFF,TGTGCCAGTAGTGTATCATCTTCAACTAATGAAAAACTGTTTTTT
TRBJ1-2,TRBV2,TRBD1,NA,CASRPTGGIDGYTF,TGTGCCAGTAGACCGACAGGGGGGATAGATGGCTACACCTTC
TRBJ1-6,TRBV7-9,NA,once,CASSSRSYNSPLHF,TGTGCCAGCAGCTCTAGATCCTATAATTCACCCCTCCACTTT
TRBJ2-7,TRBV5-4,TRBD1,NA,CASSLGGETGRYEQYF,TGTGCCAGCAGCCTCGGTGGCGAGACAGGGAGATACGAGCAGTACTTC
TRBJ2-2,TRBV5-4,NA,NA,CASSTVYTGELFF,TGTGCCAGCAGCACGGTTTACACCGGGGAGCTGTTTTTT
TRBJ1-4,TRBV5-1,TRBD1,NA,CASSLALGQGEKLFF,TGCGCCAGCAGCTTGGCGCTAGGACAGGGTGAAAAACTGTTTTTT
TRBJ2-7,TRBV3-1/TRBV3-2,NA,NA,CASSPWDTSYEQYF,TGTGCCAGCAGCCCATGGGACACCTCCTACGAGCAGTACTTC
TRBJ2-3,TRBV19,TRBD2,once,CASSLAGGTDTQYF,TGTGCCAGTAGTCTAGCGGGGGGCACAGATACGCAGTATTTT
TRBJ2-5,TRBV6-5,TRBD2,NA,CASRLALAGVGTQYF,TGTGCCAGCAGACTAGCACTAGCGGGGGTGGGGACCCAGTACTTC
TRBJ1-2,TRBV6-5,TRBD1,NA,CASSSRTGDYGYTF,TGTGCCAGCAGTTCCAGGACAGGGGACTATGGCTACACCTTC
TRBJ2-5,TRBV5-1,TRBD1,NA,CASSLYGQGETQYF,TGCGCCAGCAGCCTCTACGGACAGGGTGAGACCCAGTACTTC
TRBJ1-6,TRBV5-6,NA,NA,CASSLVTGANSPLHF,TGTGCCAGCAGCTTGGTTACGGGGGCGAATTCACCCCTCCACTTT
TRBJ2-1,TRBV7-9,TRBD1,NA,CASSLTGNTVDEQFF,TGTGCCAGCAGCTTGACAGGGAATACGGTTGATGAGCAGTTCTTC
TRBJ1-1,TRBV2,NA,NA,CASSELGPRKGTEAFF,TGTGCCAGCAGTGAATTGGGACCGCGAAAGGGCACTGAAGCTTTCTTT
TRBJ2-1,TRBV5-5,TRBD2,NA,CASNPSGGGQGEQFF,TGTGCCAGCAACCCTAGCGGGGGGGGCCAGGGTGAGCAGTTCTTC
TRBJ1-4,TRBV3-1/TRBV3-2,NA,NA,CASSQRGANEKLFF,TGTGCCAGCAGCCAAAGGGGCGCTAATGAAAAACTGTTTTTT
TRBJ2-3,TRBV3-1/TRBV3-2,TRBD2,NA,CASSRSSGGTDTQYF,TGTGCCAGCAGCCGATCTAGCGGGGGCACAGATACGCAGTATTTT
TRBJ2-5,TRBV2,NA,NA,CASLQRETQYF,TGTGCCAGCCTACAGAGGGAGACCCAGTACTTC
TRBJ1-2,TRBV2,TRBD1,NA,CASSRTGADNYGYTF,TGTGCCAGCAGCCGGACAGGAGCGGATAACTATGGCTACACCTTC
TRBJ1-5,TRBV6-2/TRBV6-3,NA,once,CASSYYSRGPQHF,TGTGCCAGCAGTTACTATTCGAGGGGACCCCAGCATTTT
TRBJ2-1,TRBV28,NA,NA,CASRTNDEQFF,TGTGCCAGCAGGACCAATGATGAGCAGTTCTTC
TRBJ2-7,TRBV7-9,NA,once,CASSSVDKPYEQYF,TGTGCCAGCAGCTCTGTTGACAAGCCCTACGAGCAGTACTTC
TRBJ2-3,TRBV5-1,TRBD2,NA,CASSPLPAGGSDTQYF,TGCGCCAGCAGCCCACTCCCCGCGGGGGGCTCAGATACGCAGTATTTT
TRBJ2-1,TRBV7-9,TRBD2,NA,CASSRLSGTSSYNEQFF,TGTGCCAGCAGCCGATTATCCGGGACTAGCTCCTACAATGAGCAGTTCTTC
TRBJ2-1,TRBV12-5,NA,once,CASGPSEDEQFF,TGTGCTAGTGGTCCCTCGGAGGATGAGCAGTTCTTC
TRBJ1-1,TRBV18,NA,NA,CASSPTSTRGGTEAFF,TGTGCCAGCTCACCAACGTCGACAAGAGGGGGTACTGAAGCTTTCTTT
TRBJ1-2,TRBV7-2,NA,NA,CASSLQGQERGYTF,TGTGCCAGCAGCTTACAGGGTCAGGAGCGTGGCTACACCTTC
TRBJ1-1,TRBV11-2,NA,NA,CASSTRTVEAFF,TGTGCCAGCAGCACCCGGACAGTAGAAGCTTTCTTT
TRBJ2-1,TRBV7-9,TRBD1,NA,CASSLVGQGVNEQFF,TGTGCCAGCAGCTTAGTGGGACAGGGGGTCAATGAGCAGTTCTTC
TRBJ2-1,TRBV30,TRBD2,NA,CAWSPGTSRFF,TGTGCCTGGAGTCCCGGGACTAGTAGGTTCTTC